This entry lists 16 T cell receptor beta chains sequenced from one sample in a study of cytomegalovirus exposure and HLA in healthy donors. Primers: 60 Vbeta forward and 13 Jbeta reverse. Libraries were prepared by immunoSEQ multiplex PCR; TCRdb keeps only in-frame clonotypes and omits some of them. The data hold approximately 160,000 clones, with roughly 80% observed a single time. Specimen: PBMCs. Source of these receptors: a male donor in good health and CMV-seronegative.

This chain connects TRBV9 to TRBJ2-1; possible D gene TRBD1, 5 bases. V lost 3 bases and J lost 0, with 10 bases in between. There are 15 residues in the CDR3. Germline values: CDR1 SGDLS, CDR2 YYNGEE. CDR3 loop: CASSAKGDSYNEQFF. In DNA form, the CDR3 reads TGTGCCAGCAGCGCCAAAGGGGACTCCTACAATGAGCAGTTCTTC.

This clone was detected only a few times. This sequence joins TRBV7-9 and TRBJ2-5; 8 bases agree with TRBD1. Gene TRBJ2-7 matches the end of the DNA better, so the J call may be wrong. CDR1 and CDR2 (germline): SEHNR, FQNEAQ (reference sequence). This CDR3 is built from 13 residues. As DNA, the CDR3 is TGTGCCAGCAGCTCGACAGGGGACTACGAGCAGTACTTC. This encodes CASSSTGDYEQYF.

The J gene is TRBJ2-2, the V gene TRBV5-1; 9 positions match TRBD2. Germline CDR1 and CDR2: SGHRS and YFSETQ. After removal of 0 bases from V and 0 bases from J, the junction contained 6 bases not matched to a gene. The CDR3 runs to 18 residues. CDR3 sequence: CASSLGGAGGTNTGELFF. Written as DNA, the CDR3 is TGCGCCAGCAGCTTGGGCGGAGCGGGGGGCACGAACACCGGGGAGCTGTTTTTT.

The chain employs TRBV7-7 and TRBJ2-2; D ambiguous. V was clipped by 2 bases and J by 1 base, with 5 bases between them. Germline V gives CDR1 SSHAT, CDR2 FNYEAQ (reference sequence). The CDR3 extends over 14 amino acids. The CDR3 sequence: CASSLRGNTGELFF. The CDR3 coding sequence is TGTGCCAGCAGCTTACGCGGGAACACCGGGGAGCTGTTTTTT. The whole variable domain, remainder taken from reference TRBV7-7 and TRBJ2-2, is GAGVSQSPRYKVTKRGQDVTLRCDPISSHATLYWYQQALGQGPEFLTYFNYEAQPDKSGLPSDRFSAERPEGSISTLTIQRTEQRDSAMYRCASSLRGNTGELFFGEGSRLTVL.

CDR3 sequence (DNA): TGTGCCAGCAGCTTCAGGGGGCGAGATGGCTACACCTTC. Translation gives CASSFRGRDGYTF. The chain is built from TRBV5-6 and TRBJ1-2; the match to TRBD1 covers 8 bases. Germline V gene data show CDR1 as SGHDT and CDR2 as YYEEEE. V gave up 2 bases and J gave up 6 bases; unmatched junction bases: 3. This CDR3 has 13 amino acids.

The genes are TRBV11-2 and TRBJ1-2; 12 positions match TRBD1. V dropped 1 base and J dropped 6; count of bases not matched to a gene: 3. The CDR3 contains 15 residues. In germline, CDR1 is SGHAT, CDR2 FQNNGV. The CDR3 DNA sequence: TGTGCCAGCAGCTTAGCGGGACAGGGGGCCGATGGCTACACCTTC. It specifies CASSLAGQGADGYTF.

V gene TRBV25-1 combines with J gene TRBJ2-2; 10 nucleotides match TRBD1. Germline loops: CDR1 MGHDK, CDR2 SYGVNS. V lost 6 bases to trimming and J lost 7 bases; unmatched junction nucleotides: 11. This CDR3 has 16 amino acids. CDR3 region: CASRPPGTGVGGELFF. Written as DNA, the CDR3 is TGTGCCAGCAGGCCTCCCGGGACAGGGGTAGGCGGGGAGCTGTTTTTT.

The V call is TRBV27, the J call TRBJ2-5; 8 bases map to TRBD1. Germline values: CDR1 MNHEY, CDR2 SMNVEV (reference sequence). The trim removed 4 bases at V and 5 bases at J, leaving 6 bases unmatched. The CDR3 spans 14 residues. In DNA, the CDR3 is TGTGCCAGCAGTTCTAGACAGGGGTCGGAGACCCAGTACTTC. It translates to CASSSRQGSETQYF.

This clone was observed at least ten times. The gene calls are TRBV30 and TRBJ2-2, with 7 bases matching TRBD1. Germline CDR1 and CDR2: GTSNPN and SVGIG (reference sequence). CDR3 length equals 12 residues. With V trimmed by 8 bases and J by 5 bases, 5 bases remained unmatched. The chain's CDR3 is CATLQGTGELFF. CDR3 nucleotide sequence: TGTGCCACATTACAGGGGACCGGGGAGCTGTTTTTT.

The CDR3 DNA is TGTGCCAGCAGCTTGCGAGTTGCAGGGAATAATTCACCCCTCCACTTT. Protein: CASSLRVAGNNSPLHF. This chain links TRBV5-5 with TRBJ1-6; the D gene is possibly TRBD1 (5 bases). Trimming pared 1 base from V and 5 bases from J, leaving 13 bases between. There are 16 residues in the CDR3. In germline, CDR1 is SGHKS, CDR2 YYEKEE (reference sequence).

The chain carries TRBV18 and TRBJ2-7, with 9 bases fitting TRBD2. Germline lookup yields CDR1 KGHSH and CDR2 LQKENI. Trimming took 1 base from V and 5 from J; bases not matched to a gene: 6. This CDR3 is built from 15 residues. The CDR3 region is CASSPLGTSNHEQYF. The CDR3 DNA reads as TGTGCCAGCTCACCACTCGGGACTAGCAACCACGAGCAGTACTTC.

A few counts support this clone. The chain uses TRBV7-7 and TRBJ2-1, with 9 nucleotides matching TRBD1. The CDR3 runs 18 residues. After removal of 4 bases from V and 4 bases from J, the junction contained 14 bases not matched to a gene. Germline-derived CDR1 and CDR2 are SSHAT and FNYEAQ (reference sequence). In DNA, the CDR3 is TGTGCCAGCAGCTGGAGACCTTTAGGGACAGGGATATACAATGAGCAGTTCTTC. Translation: CASSWRPLGTGIYNEQFF.

This clone was detected only once. V is TRBV7-9 and J is TRBJ1-6; unclear D gene. CDR1 is SEHNR and CDR2 is FQNEAQ in the germline V gene (reference sequence). Trimming removed 11 bases at V and 6 bases at J, with 14 bases between. The CDR3 spans 13 residues. This CDR3 is CALGIAFNSPLHF. In DNA form, the CDR3 reads TGTGCCCTGGGTATAGCTTTTAATTCACCCCTCCACTTT.

The chain joins TRBV2 to TRBJ2-7, with TRBD2 matching over 14 bases. J lost 4 bases, V lost 6 bases, and 8 bases had no gene match. CDR1 and CDR2 (germline): SNHLY, FYNNEI. This CDR3 contains 16 residues. The CDR3 spells CASRLGGTSGGYEQYF. The CDR3 coding sequence is TGTGCCAGCAGGCTCGGTGGGACTAGCGGGGGATACGAGCAGTACTTC.

The chain uses TRBV6-1 and TRBJ1-2; 12 bases match TRBD1. Germline V gene data show CDR1 as MNHNS and CDR2 as SASEGT. J lost 4 bases, V lost 1 base, and 7 bases had no gene match. The CDR3 spans 17 residues. This chain's CDR3 is CASSEGGTGGLIYGYTF. The CDR3 nucleotides are TGTGCCAGCAGTGAAGGGGGGACAGGGGGCCTGATCTATGGCTACACCTTC.

The chain couples TRBV9 to TRBJ1-1; a weak D match, TRBD1 (5 bases). CDR1 and CDR2 from the germline V gene are SGDLS and YYNGEE. This CDR3 has 14 amino acids. The germline V and J ends were trimmed by 0 bases and 4 bases, with 10 bases remaining between them. For the CDR3, the DNA is TGTGCCAGCAGCGTAGTTCGGGGACTCACTGAAGCTTTCTTT. Residues: CASSVVRGLTEAFF.